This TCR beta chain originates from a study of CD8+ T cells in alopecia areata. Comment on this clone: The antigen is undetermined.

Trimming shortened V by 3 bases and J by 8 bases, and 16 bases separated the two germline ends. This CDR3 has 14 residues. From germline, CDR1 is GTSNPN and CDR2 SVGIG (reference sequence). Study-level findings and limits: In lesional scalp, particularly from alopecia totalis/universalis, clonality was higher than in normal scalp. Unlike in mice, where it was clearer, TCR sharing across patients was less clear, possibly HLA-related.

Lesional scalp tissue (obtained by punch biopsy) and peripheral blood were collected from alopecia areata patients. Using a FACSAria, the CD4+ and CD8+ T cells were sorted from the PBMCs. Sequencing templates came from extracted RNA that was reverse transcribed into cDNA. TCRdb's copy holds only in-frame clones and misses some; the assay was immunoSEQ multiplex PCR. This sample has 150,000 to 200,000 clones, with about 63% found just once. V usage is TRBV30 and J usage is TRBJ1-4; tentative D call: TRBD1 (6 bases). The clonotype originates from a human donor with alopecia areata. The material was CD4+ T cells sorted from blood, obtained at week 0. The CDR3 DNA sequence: TGTGCCTGGAGCCCAAAAGGGGGAAGGGAAAAACTGTTTTTT. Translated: CAWSPKGGREKLFF.